This T cell receptor (beta chain) was recovered during a study of Tregs in tolerant kidney transplant recipients. This clone is classed as medium-sized by frequency. Its antigen is currently unknown. The DNA ends 3 residues before the CDR3 does, and the rest of the CDR3 is filled in from the germline J gene. Recipients received nonmyeloablative bone marrow transplants from related graft donors, with transient mixed chimerism. Unstimulated Tregs (CD4+CD25+CD127-) and CD4+CD25- non-Tregs were sorted from PBMCs. Study conclusions and caveats: This study did not directly address biological reproducibility.

The CDR3 extends over 16 amino acids. The ends were cut back, 5 bases at V and 0 bases at J, with 17 bases in the middle. CDR1 is MNHNS and CDR2 is SASEGT in the germline V gene. Some clones are missing from TCRdb's copy, which holds only in-frame ones; the method was immunoSEQ multiplex PCR. This table holds about 15,000 clones. The source material was CD4+ T cells from blood (PBMCs), sampled 12 months after the transplant. This receptor was identified in a human patient who received a combined kidney and bone marrow transplant. Some of the T cells may derive from the graft donor. The chain is built from TRBV6-1 and TRBJ2-7; perhaps TRBD1 as D (6 bases). The CDR3 bases that were read are TGTGCCAGCAGTAAAGATACCAGGGGTTTCTCCTACGAG. Its protein product is CASSKDTRGFSYE. The whole CDR3 sequence reads CASSKDTRGFSYEQYF.